The 18 T cell receptor beta chains presented below share a single source sample, sequenced in a study of T cell repertoires in ileal Crohn's disease. Time point reported: inflamed ileum from the surgical specimen. This table comes from immunoSEQ multiplex PCR, and its TCRdb copy is limited to in-frame clones, with some not included. The table has about 8,000 clones, 65% to 90% seen once. The sequenced material came from ileal tissue. Receptors were obtained from an adult with Crohn's disease.

The table lists this clone with a few counts. The chain couples TRBV10-3 to TRBJ2-2; TRBD2 agrees at 7 bases. The V gene's germline CDR1 is ENHRY and CDR2 SYGVKD. J gave up 7 bases and V 4 bases, and 9 bases lay outside the gene matches. The CDR3 runs 15 residues. This CDR3 is CAISASPGEGGELFF. For the CDR3, the DNA is TGTGCCATCAGTGCAAGCCCTGGGGAGGGCGGGGAGCTGTTTTTT.

This chain uses TRBV27 with TRBJ1-5; D call uncertain. The CDR3 totals 17 residues. Trimming left V 3 bases short and J 1 base short, with 16 bases between. Germline V gene sequence: CDR1 MNHEY, CDR2 SMNVEV (reference sequence). CDR3 DNA sequence: TGTGCCAGCAGTTTGTTGGGCCGTGGTGAGAGCAATCAGCCCCAGCATTTT. Its translation is CASSLLGRGESNQPQHF.

This chain uses TRBV28 with TRBJ1-4; TRBD1 matches at 8 bases. Trimming took 3 bases from V and 5 from J; bases not matched to a gene: 8. The germline gives CDR1 MDHEN, CDR2 SYDVKM. The CDR3 is 16 amino acids. The CDR3 region is CASSFFPQGGNEKLFF. The DNA for the CDR3 is TGTGCCAGCAGTTTCTTCCCACAGGGGGGAAATGAAAAACTGTTTTTT.

This clone was seen just once. The chain joins TRBV7-9 to TRBJ2-2; D assignment may be TRBD1 or TRBD2 (5 bases each). V lost 8 bases and J lost 4, with 17 bases in between. Germline lookup yields CDR1 SEHNR and CDR2 FQNEAQ (reference sequence). This CDR3 is 15 amino acids long. The CDR3 loop is CASRGIGGRTGELFF. CDR3 bases: TGTGCCAGCCGTGGAATTGGGGGTCGCACCGGGGAGCTGTTTTTT.

The chain employs TRBV19 and TRBJ2-4; D gene uncertain. CDR3 length equals 14 residues. Germline CDR1 reads LNHDA; CDR2 reads SQIVND (reference sequence). V lost 4 bases to trimming and J lost 0 bases, with 7 bases between them. CDR3 in DNA: TGTGCCAGTAGTAACTGGGTAGCCAAAAACATTCAGTACTTC. This sequence encodes CASSNWVAKNIQYF.

This chain joins TRBV12-1 and TRBJ2-6; TRBD1, the D gene given by the table, was not confirmed from the DNA. TRBV12-1 is a listed pseudogene. This CDR3 contains 15 residues. The CDR3 DNA sequence: TGTGCCAGCAGCATAGGACAAAGTCGGGCCAACGTCCTGACTTTC. This gives the protein CASSIGQSRANVLTF.

The V and J genes are TRBV19 and TRBJ2-3, with 13 bases identical to TRBD2. The CDR3 totals 20 residues. Germline CDR1 is LNHDA and CDR2 is SQIVND (reference sequence). With 3 bases clipped from V and 0 bases from J, the junction kept 12 bases outside the gene matches. The CDR3 nucleotides are TGTGCCAGTAGTATGTTTCGACTAGCGGGAGGCCGAGGGAGCACAGATACGCAGTATTTT. It yields the protein CASSMFRLAGGRGSTDTQYF.

Worth noting for this clone: The junction differs from germline at one of its ends, possibly a read error. The chain carries TRBV20-1 and TRBJ1-2; D is undetermined. CDR3 length: 11 residues. Germline V lookup: CDR1 DFQATT, CDR2 SNEGSKA (reference sequence). The CDR3 loop reads CSARGNDGYTF. In DNA, the CDR3 is TGCAGTGCGAGAGGCAATGATGGCTACACCTTC.

J is TRBJ1-1 and V is TRBV30; possible D gene TRBD1, 5 bases. The V end lost 3 bases, the J end lost 0 bases, and 17 bases lay between the germline ends. This CDR3 comprises 16 residues. The germline CDR1 and CDR2 sequences are GTSNPN and SVGIG (reference sequence). In DNA, the CDR3 is TGTGCCTGGAGCTCCTACCCCCCAGGGATGAACACTGAAGCTTTCTTT. Translated: CAWSSYPPGMNTEAFF.

Only one count was recorded for this clone. The chain recombines TRBV25-1 with TRBJ2-1, with D possibly TRBD2 on 7 matching bases. This CDR3 is 14 amino acids long. Trimming left V 11 bases short and J 0 bases short, with 14 bases between. Germline V CDR1 and CDR2: MGHDK, SYGVNS. The CDR3 loop reads CAVAGGLSYNEQFF. The CDR3 bases are TGTGCCGTAGCCGGGGGGCTCTCCTACAATGAGCAGTTCTTC. Together with reference TRBV25-1 and TRBJ2-1, the CDR3 gives the full variable domain: EADIYQTPRYLVIGTGKKITLECSQTMGHDKMYWYQQDPGMELHLIHYSYGVNSTEKGDLSSESTVSRIRTEHFPLTLESARPSHTSQYLCAVAGGLSYNEQFFGPGTRLTVL.

The V call is TRBV30, the J call TRBJ1-2, with 9 bases identical to TRBD1. Trimming at V came to 4 bases and at J to 11 bases, leaving 5 bases not matched to a gene. Germline CDR1 and CDR2: GTSNPN and SVGIG (reference sequence). The CDR3 runs 11 residues. This chain's CDR3 is CAWKGTGLYTF. In DNA form, the CDR3 reads TGTGCCTGGAAGGGGACAGGGCTATACACCTTC.

The rearrangement joins TRBV6-1 to TRBJ1-5; 8 nucleotides match TRBD1. Losses at the gene ends were 10 bases for V and 3 bases for J; bases not matched to a gene: 5. CDR1 MNHNS and CDR2 SASEGT come from the germline V gene. The CDR3 covers 13 residues. CDR3 protein: CANRQGINQPQHF. The CDR3 DNA sequence: TGTGCCAACCGACAGGGGATCAATCAGCCCCAGCATTTT.

The chain has TRBV21-1 and TRBJ1-4. TRBV21-1 is a pseudogene. The CDR3 is 16 residues long. The CDR3 sequence: CASSKWWSATNEKLFF. The CDR3 DNA reads TGTGCCAGCAGCAAATGGTGGAGTGCAACTAATGAAAAACTGTTTTTT.

V is TRBV7-3 and J is TRBJ2-3; D possibly corresponds to TRBD1 (6 bases). CDR3 length: 15 residues. V lost 0 bases to trimming and J lost 4 bases, with 11 bases between them. From germline, CDR1 is SGHTA and CDR2 FQGTGA. The CDR3 reads CASSLTGGEADTQYF. The CDR3 region has the DNA TGTGCCAGCAGCTTAACAGGGGGAGAGGCAGATACGCAGTATTTT.

The chain links TRBV5-4 to TRBJ2-2, with 8 bases that match TRBD1. With 4 bases clipped from V and 7 bases from J, the junction kept 9 bases outside the gene matches. The CDR3 has 15 amino acids. The germline V gene has CDR1 SGHNT and CDR2 YYREEE (reference sequence). The chain's CDR3 is CASSPQQGGHGELFF. The CDR3 DNA is TGTGCCAGCAGCCCCCAACAGGGGGGACACGGGGAGCTGTTTTTT.

The V call is TRBV11-3, the J call TRBJ2-1; no definite D call. The V and J ends lost 1 base and 2 bases respectively, with 9 bases between them. The CDR3 sequence is 15 residues long. CDR1 and CDR2 (germline): SGHNT, YENEEA. CDR3 protein: CASSLVAGPYNEQFF. As DNA, the CDR3 is TGTGCCAGCAGCTTAGTCGCAGGACCCTACAATGAGCAGTTCTTC.

There are a few counts of this clone. This chain uses TRBV2 with TRBJ2-1; D is uncertain. Germline lookup yields CDR1 SNHLY and CDR2 FYNNEI. This CDR3 has 15 amino acids. The V end lost 6 bases, the J end lost 0 bases, and 12 bases lay between the germline ends. The CDR3 loop reads CASRAASSSYNEQFF. CDR3 coding DNA: TGTGCCAGCAGGGCGGCAAGTAGCTCCTACAATGAGCAGTTCTTC.

The chain has TRBV6-1 and TRBJ2-2, with a weak D call TRBD1 (7 bases). The CDR3 runs 13 residues. CDR1 MNHNS and CDR2 SASEGT come from the germline V gene. V dropped 8 bases and J dropped 5 bases, with 12 bases sitting between them. CDR3 sequence: CASRGTETGELFF. The DNA of the CDR3 is TGTGCCAGCCGCGGGACAGAGACCGGGGAGCTGTTTTTT.